This T cell receptor beta chain was sequenced for a study of metastatic and nonmetastatic thyroid tumors. About the study: From malignant and benign thyroid patients, repertoires in blood and in tumor or nodule tissue were compared.

The CDR3 extends over 14 amino acids. Germline V gene sequence: CDR1 SGHNT, CDR2 YYREEE (reference sequence). V lost 4 bases and J 1 base, leaving 8 bases between the germline ends. No treatment of any kind had been given to any patient before thyroid surgery. Note on this clone: What it recognizes is unknown.

Findings of the study overall: Reportedly, malignant thyroid tumors had significantly higher TCR beta diversity than benign nodules, in blood and tumor.

Per the original methods: The study took CDR3 differences across clinicopathological groups and made a distant-metastasis classifier for papillary thyroid cancer from them. From the PCR reads, TCRdb re-called clones with MiXCR. The V and J calls shown here were made by TCRdb, not taken from the authors' results. The table lists about 40,000 clones, about 16% of them singletons, with over 3.5% in the top ten. This chain links TRBV5-4 with TRBJ2-2; D is uncertain. Sequenced material: blood. The receptor was isolated from a female donor with papillary thyroid cancer or a benign thyroid nodule (not recorded which). Some clones in this sample may be carry-over from other donors' samples. The CDR3 sequence: CASSSYGNTGELFF. CDR3 DNA: TGTGCCAGCAGCAGTTATGGGAACACCGGGGAGCTGTTTTTT.